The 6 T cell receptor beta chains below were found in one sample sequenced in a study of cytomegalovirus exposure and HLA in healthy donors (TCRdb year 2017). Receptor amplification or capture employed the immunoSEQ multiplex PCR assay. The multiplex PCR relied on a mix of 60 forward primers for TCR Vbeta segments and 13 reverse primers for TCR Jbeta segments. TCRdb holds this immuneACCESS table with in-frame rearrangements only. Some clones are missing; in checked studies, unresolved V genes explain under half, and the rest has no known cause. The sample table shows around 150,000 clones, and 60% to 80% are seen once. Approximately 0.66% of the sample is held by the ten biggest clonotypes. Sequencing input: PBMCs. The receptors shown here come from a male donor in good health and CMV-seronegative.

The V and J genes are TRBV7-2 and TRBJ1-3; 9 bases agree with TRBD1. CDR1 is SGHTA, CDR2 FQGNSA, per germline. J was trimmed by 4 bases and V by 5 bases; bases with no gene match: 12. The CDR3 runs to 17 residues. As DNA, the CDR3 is TGTGCCAGCAGCCTACAACAGGGGGCGTTGTCGGGAAACACCATATATTTT. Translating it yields CASSLQQGALSGNTIYF.

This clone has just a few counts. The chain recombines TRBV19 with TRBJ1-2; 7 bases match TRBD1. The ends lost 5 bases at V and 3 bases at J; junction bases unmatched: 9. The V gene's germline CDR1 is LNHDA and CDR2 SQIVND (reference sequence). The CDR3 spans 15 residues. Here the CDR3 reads CASSSPTGPHYGYTF. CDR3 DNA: TGTGCCAGTAGTTCCCCGACAGGGCCCCACTATGGCTACACCTTC.

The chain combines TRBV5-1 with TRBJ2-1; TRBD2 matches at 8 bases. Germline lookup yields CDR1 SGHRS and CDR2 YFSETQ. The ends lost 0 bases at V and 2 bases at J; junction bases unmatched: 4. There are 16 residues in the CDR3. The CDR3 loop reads CASSLDLAGAYNEQFF. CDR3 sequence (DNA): TGCGCCAGCAGCTTGGATCTAGCGGGCGCCTACAATGAGCAGTTCTTC. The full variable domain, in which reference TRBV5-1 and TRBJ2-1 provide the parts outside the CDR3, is KAGVTQTPRYLIKTRGQQVTLSCSPISGHRSVSWYQQTPGQGLQFLFEYFSETQRNKGNFPGRFSGRQFSNSRSEMNVSTLELGDSALYLCASSLDLAGAYNEQFFGPGTRLTVL.

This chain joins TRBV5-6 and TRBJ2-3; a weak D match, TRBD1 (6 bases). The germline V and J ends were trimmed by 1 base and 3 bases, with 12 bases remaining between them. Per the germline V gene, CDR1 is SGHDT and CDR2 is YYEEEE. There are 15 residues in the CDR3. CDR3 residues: CASSLYVRGTDTQYF. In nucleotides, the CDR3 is TGTGCCAGCAGCTTGTATGTGAGGGGGACAGATACGCAGTATTTT.

CDR3 amino acids: CASSPGTGPYGYTF. The CDR3 DNA follows: TGTGCCAGCAGTCCTGGGACAGGGCCCTATGGCTACACCTTC. The chain combines TRBV6-5 with TRBJ1-2, with TRBD1 matching over 9 bases. The J segment lost 4 bases and the V segment lost 5 bases, leaving 5 bases of the junction unmatched. The CDR3 totals 14 residues. CDR1 and CDR2 (germline): MNHEY, SVGAGI.

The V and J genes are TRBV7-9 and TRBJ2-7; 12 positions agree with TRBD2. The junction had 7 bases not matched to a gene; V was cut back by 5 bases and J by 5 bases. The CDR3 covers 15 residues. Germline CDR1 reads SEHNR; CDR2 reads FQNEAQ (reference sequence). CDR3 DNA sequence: TGTGCCAGCAGCGGACGGACTAGCGGGACTCACGAGCAGTACTTC. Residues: CASSGRTSGTHEQYF. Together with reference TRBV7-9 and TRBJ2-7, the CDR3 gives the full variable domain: DTGVSQNPRHKITKRGQNVTFRCDPISEHNRLYWYRQTLGQGPEFLTYFQNEAQLEKSRLLSDRFSAERPKGSFSTLEIQRTEQGDSAMYLCASSGRTSGTHEQYFGPGTRLTVT.